The 21 T cell receptor beta chains reported below all come from one sample, sequenced in a study of cytomegalovirus exposure and HLA in healthy donors. PCR primers comprised 60 Vbeta and 13 Jbeta primers. The data were produced by immunoSEQ multiplex PCR, yet TCRdb's version contains in-frame clones alone and is incomplete. Here the sample spans over 150,000 clones, 79% being singletons. Sequenced material: PBMCs. These receptors all come from a girl aged 10-17 years in good health and CMV-seropositive.

The J gene is TRBJ1-2, the V gene TRBV5-6; maybe TRBD1 (5 bases). CDR3 length: 14 amino acids. Per the germline V gene, CDR1 is SGHDT and CDR2 is YYEEEE. Trimming cost V 0 bases and J 4 bases, with 10 bases left between them. CDR3 region: CASSLGQKTYGYTF. The CDR3 nucleotides are TGTGCCAGCAGCTTGGGACAGAAGACCTATGGCTACACCTTC.

The genes are TRBV29-1 and TRBJ2-2; a weak D match, TRBD2 (5 bases). The V and J ends lost 6 bases and 7 bases respectively, with 15 bases between them. There are 13 residues in the CDR3. Germline values: CDR1 SQVTM, CDR2 ANQGSEA. Here the CDR3 DNA reads TGCAGCGTCCACGCGTTAGAGGGCGGGGAGCTGTTTTTT. Translated, it gives CSVHALEGGELFF.

The genes are TRBV9 and TRBJ2-5; 9 nucleotides align to TRBD1. V gave up 0 bases and J gave up 5 bases; unmatched junction bases: 5. This CDR3 has 15 amino acids. Germline loops: CDR1 SGDLS, CDR2 YYNGEE. The CDR3 protein is CASSVATGGWETQYF. The CDR3 DNA reads as TGTGCCAGCAGCGTAGCAACAGGGGGCTGGGAGACCCAGTACTTC.

The chain uses TRBV29-1 and TRBJ1-1, with a possible D match to TRBD1 (6 bases). V was trimmed by 7 bases and J by 4 bases, leaving 19 bases between them. CDR1 is SQVTM and CDR2 is ANQGSEA in the germline V gene. The CDR3 is 14 amino acids. The CDR3 DNA follows: TGCAGCGCCCAATCGCCCAGGGGCGGCACTGAAGCTTTCTTT. Protein sequence: CSAQSPRGGTEAFF.

J is TRBJ1-4 and V is TRBV4-3; D is unclear. The germline V gene encodes CDR1 LGHNA and CDR2 YSLEER. The CDR3 runs 15 residues. V was pared by 0 bases and J by 8 bases, with 13 bases between. This CDR3 reads CASSQEGIGEEKLFF. Here the CDR3 DNA reads TGCGCCAGCAGCCAAGAGGGGATCGGGGAAGAAAAACTGTTTTTT.

The chain joins TRBV6-6 to TRBJ2-7; TRBD2 matches at 9 bases. This CDR3 comprises 13 residues. Germline V CDR1 and CDR2: MNHNY, SVGAGI (reference sequence). J lost 4 bases, V lost 6 bases, and 4 bases had no gene match. CDR3 sequence: CASSRGLAYEQYF. CDR3 DNA sequence: TGTGCCAGCAGCCGGGGACTAGCATACGAGCAGTACTTC.

This chain connects TRBV7-6 to TRBJ1-1; D is unclear. Deletions cut 5 bases from V and 0 bases from J, with 16 bases between. In germline, CDR1 is SGHVS, CDR2 FNYEAQ. The CDR3 contains 16 residues. The CDR3 nucleotides read TGTGCCAGCAGCCAAGGAAGGGCGGGAATGAACACTGAAGCTTTCTTT. This codes for CASSQGRAGMNTEAFF.

The J gene is TRBJ2-3, the V gene TRBV5-1; 10 nucleotides align to TRBD2. Germline CDR1 reads SGHRS; CDR2 reads YFSETQ. V lost 4 bases and J lost 1; bases outside the gene matches: 6. The CDR3 is made up of 16 amino acids. The CDR3 DNA sequence: TGCGCCAGCAGCGCCCGACTAGCGGGCCGCACAGATACGCAGTATTTT. Translated: CASSARLAGRTDTQYF.

This chain uses TRBV19 with TRBJ2-7; D uncertain. With 0 bases removed from V and 0 bases from J, the gap between germline ends came to 6 bases. This CDR3 has 14 residues. The germline gives CDR1 LNHDA, CDR2 SQIVND (reference sequence). As DNA, the CDR3 is TGTGCCAGTAGTATAGATTCAGGCTCCTACGAGCAGTACTTC. Amino acids: CASSIDSGSYEQYF. Complete variable domain (other parts from reference TRBV19 and TRBJ2-7): DGGITQSPKYLFRKEGQNVTLSCEQNLNHDAMYWYRQDPGQGLRLIYYSQIVNDFQKGDIAEGYSVSREKKESFPLTVTSAQKNPTAFYLCASSIDSGSYEQYFGPGTRLTVT.

This chain connects TRBV19 to TRBJ2-7, with TRBD1 identical over 9 bases. This CDR3 has 14 residues. Trimming at V came to 6 bases and at J to 0 bases, leaving 3 bases not matched to a gene. CDR1 LNHDA and CDR2 SQIVND come from the germline V gene (reference sequence). CDR3 protein: CASRGTGHSYEQYF. CDR3 nucleotide sequence: TGTGCCAGTAGGGGGACAGGGCACTCCTACGAGCAGTACTTC.

The chain combines TRBV7-2 with TRBJ2-5, with TRBD1 as a possible D gene (6 bases). Between the trimmed V and J ends, which lost 1 base and 5 bases, there was a span of 11 bases. CDR3 size: 14 residues. Germline CDR1 is SGHTA and CDR2 is FQGNSA. The CDR3 region is CASSLDRVRETQYF. The CDR3 DNA sequence: TGTGCCAGCAGCTTAGACAGGGTCAGGGAGACCCAGTACTTC. The whole variable domain, filled in from reference TRBV7-2 and TRBJ2-5, reads GAGVSQSPSNKVTEKGKDVELRCDPISGHTALYWYRQSLGQGLEFLIYFQGNSAPDKSGLPSDRFSAERTGGSVSTLTIQRTQQEDSAVYLCASSLDRVRETQYFGPGTRLLVL.

The chain links TRBV6-4 to TRBJ2-2; D perhaps matches TRBD1 (6 bases). CDR3 length equals 15 residues. CDR1 and CDR2 from the germline V gene are MRHNA and SNTAGT. V shed 4 bases and J shed 4 bases, with 13 bases lying between them. Written as DNA, the CDR3 is TGTGCCAGCAGTGCCGAAACAGGGTTCACCGGGGAGCTGTTTTTT. It yields the protein CASSAETGFTGELFF.

The chain links TRBV7-8 to TRBJ1-2, with 8 bases identical to TRBD1. There are 17 residues in the CDR3. CDR1 and CDR2 from the germline V gene are SGHVS and FQNEAQ. The V segment lost 2 bases and the J segment 3 bases; nucleotides outside the gene matches: 11. The CDR3 DNA reads TGTGCCAGCAGCTTAAGGGATTCAGGGGGCGCTGACTATGGCTACACCTTC. Translating it yields CASSLRDSGGADYGYTF.

The chain links TRBV9 to TRBJ2-1, with 8 bases that match TRBD2. The CDR3 covers 15 residues. V lost 0 bases and J lost 3; bases outside the gene matches: 2. The germline V gene has CDR1 SGDLS and CDR2 YYNGEE. The CDR3: CASSVAGGVYNEQFF. DNA of the CDR3: TGTGCCAGCAGCGTAGCGGGAGGGGTCTACAATGAGCAGTTCTTC.

This chain uses TRBV5-1 with TRBJ1-5; D uncertain. V lost 4 bases, J lost 4 bases, and 3 bases lay in between. Germline CDR1 SGHRS, CDR2 YFSETQ. The CDR3 loop spans 11 amino acids. This chain's CDR3 is CASSPNQPQHF. Written as DNA, the CDR3 is TGCGCCAGCAGCCCAAATCAGCCCCAGCATTTT.

V gene TRBV4-3 combines with J gene TRBJ1-2; 7 bases line up with TRBD1. J gave up 7 bases and V 3 bases, and 14 bases lay outside the gene matches. The germline V gene has CDR1 LGHNA and CDR2 YSLEER. The CDR3 is 16 residues long. The CDR3 sequence is CASSQRLGQIDRGYTF. The CDR3 nucleotides are TGCGCCAGCAGCCAGAGATTGGGACAGATCGACCGTGGCTACACCTTC.

The chain employs TRBV6-1 and TRBJ2-3, with 10 bases identical to TRBD1. The length of the CDR3 is 19 residues. Germline trimming cut 4 bases from V and 6 bases from J; bases unmatched to any gene: 19. Germline assignment: CDR1 MNHNS and CDR2 SASEGT. CDR3 sequence: CASSAPRDRGLAGGDTQYF. The DNA for the CDR3 is TGTGCCAGCAGTGCCCCCCGGGACAGGGGCTTAGCAGGTGGGGATACGCAGTATTTT.

This chain joins TRBV28 and TRBJ2-7; 8 nucleotides agree with TRBD2. CDR1 is MDHEN, CDR2 SYDVKM, per germline. Losses at the gene ends were 5 bases for V and 3 bases for J; bases not matched to a gene: 9. The CDR3 spans 15 residues. The CDR3 region has the DNA TGTGCCAGCAGTCGACCCGGGACTAGAATCTACGAGCAGTACTTC. This translates into CASSRPGTRIYEQYF.

The chain recombines TRBV7-8 with TRBJ2-1; 11 bases agree with TRBD2. V shed 5 bases and J 7 bases; nucleotides not matched to a gene: 19. The CDR3 consists of 19 residues. Germline V gene lookup returns CDR1 SGHVS and CDR2 FQNEAQ. The CDR3 reads CASSQANLISGGAGNEQFF. The CDR3 bases are TGTGCCAGCAGCCAGGCCAACCTAATTAGCGGGGGGGCAGGGAATGAGCAGTTCTTC.

The gene calls are TRBV29-1 and TRBJ2-1; 11 bases line up with TRBD2. V shed 3 bases and J 2 bases; nucleotides not matched to a gene: 0. The CDR3 runs 14 residues. The germline CDR1 and CDR2 sequences are SQVTM and ANQGSEA. CDR3 sequence: CSVEGLAAYNEQFF. The CDR3 region has the DNA TGCAGCGTTGAGGGACTAGCGGCCTACAATGAGCAGTTCTTC.

The chain couples TRBV30 to TRBJ1-3; D gene uncertain. This CDR3 is 11 amino acids long. Germline CDR1 is GTSNPN and CDR2 is SVGIG (reference sequence). Trimming shortened V by 6 bases and J by 8 bases, and 11 bases separated the two germline ends. CDR3 region: CACRNGDTIYF. The CDR3 coding sequence is TGTGCCTGTAGGAACGGGGACACCATATATTTT.